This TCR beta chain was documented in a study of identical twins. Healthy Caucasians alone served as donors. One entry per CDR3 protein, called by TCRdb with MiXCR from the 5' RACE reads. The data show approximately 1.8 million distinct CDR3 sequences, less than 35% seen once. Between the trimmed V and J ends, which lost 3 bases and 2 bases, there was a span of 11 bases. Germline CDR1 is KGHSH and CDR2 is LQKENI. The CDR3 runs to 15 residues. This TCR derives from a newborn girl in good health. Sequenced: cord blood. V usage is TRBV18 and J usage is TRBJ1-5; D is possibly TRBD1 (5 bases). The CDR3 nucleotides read TGTGCCAGCTCACCGTTACCGACAGGCAATCAGCCCCAGCATTTT. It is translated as CASSPLPTGNQPQHF.